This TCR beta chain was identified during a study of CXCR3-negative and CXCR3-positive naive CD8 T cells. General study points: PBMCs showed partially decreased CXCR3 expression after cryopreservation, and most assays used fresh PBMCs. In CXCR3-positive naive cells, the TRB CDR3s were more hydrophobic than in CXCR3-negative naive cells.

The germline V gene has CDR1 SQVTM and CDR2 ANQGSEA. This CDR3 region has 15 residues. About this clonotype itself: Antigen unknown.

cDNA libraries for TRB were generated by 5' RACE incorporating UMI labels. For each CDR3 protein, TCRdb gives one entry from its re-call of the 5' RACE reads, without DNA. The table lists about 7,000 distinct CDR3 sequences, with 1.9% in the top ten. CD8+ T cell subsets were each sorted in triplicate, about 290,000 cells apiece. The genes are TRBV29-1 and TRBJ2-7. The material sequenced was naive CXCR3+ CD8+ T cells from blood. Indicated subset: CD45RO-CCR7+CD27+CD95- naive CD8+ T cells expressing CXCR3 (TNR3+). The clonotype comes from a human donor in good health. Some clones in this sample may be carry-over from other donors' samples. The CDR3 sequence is CSVDDGTVESYEQYF.